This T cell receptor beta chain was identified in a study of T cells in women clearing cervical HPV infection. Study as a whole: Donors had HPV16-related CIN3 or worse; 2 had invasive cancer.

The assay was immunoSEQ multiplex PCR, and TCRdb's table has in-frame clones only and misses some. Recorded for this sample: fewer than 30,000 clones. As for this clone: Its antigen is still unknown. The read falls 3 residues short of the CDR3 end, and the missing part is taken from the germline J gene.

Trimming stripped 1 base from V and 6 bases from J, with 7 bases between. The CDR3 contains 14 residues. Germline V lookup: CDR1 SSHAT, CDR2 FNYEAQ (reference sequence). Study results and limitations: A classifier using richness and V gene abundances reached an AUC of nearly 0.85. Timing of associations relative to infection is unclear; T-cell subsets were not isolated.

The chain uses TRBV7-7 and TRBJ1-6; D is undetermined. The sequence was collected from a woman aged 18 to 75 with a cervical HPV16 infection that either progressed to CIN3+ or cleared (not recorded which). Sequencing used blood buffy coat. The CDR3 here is CASSLGTVNSPLHF. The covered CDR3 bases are TGTGCCAGCAGCTTAGGTACAGTTAATTCACCC. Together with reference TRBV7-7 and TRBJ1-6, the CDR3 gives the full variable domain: GAGVSQSPRYKVTKRGQDVTLRCDPISSHATLYWYQQALGQGPEFLTYFNYEAQPDKSGLPSDRFSAERPEGSISTLTIQRTEQRDSAMYRCASSLGTVNSPLHFGNGTRLTVT.